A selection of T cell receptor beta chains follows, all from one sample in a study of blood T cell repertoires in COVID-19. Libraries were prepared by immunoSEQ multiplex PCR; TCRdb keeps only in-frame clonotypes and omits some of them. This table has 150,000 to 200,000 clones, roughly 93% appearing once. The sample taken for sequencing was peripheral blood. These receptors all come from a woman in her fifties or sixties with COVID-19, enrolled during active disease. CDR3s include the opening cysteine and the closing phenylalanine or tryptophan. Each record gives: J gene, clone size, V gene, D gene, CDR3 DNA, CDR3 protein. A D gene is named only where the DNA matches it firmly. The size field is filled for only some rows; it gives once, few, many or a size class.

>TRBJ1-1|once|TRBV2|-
TGTGCCGGGCCCGGACAGCCGAACACTGAAGCTTTCTTT
CAGPGQPNTEAFF
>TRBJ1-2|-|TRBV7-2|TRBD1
TGTGCCAGCAGCTTAAATGGGCGGAGACAGGGGAGCTATGGCTACACCTTC
CASSLNGRRQGSYGYTF
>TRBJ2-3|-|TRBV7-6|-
TGTGCCAGCGGCGAGGTGGCAGGGTATGGAGATACGCAGTATTTT
CASGEVAGYGDTQYF
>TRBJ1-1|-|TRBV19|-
TGTGCCAGTAGTATTGCCATAGCGGGGGGGACTGAAGCTTTCTTT
CASSIAIAGGTEAFF
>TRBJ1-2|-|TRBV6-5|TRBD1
TGTGCCAGCAGCCGGGACAGGGAAAAAGGTGGCTACACCTTC
CASSRDREKGGYTF
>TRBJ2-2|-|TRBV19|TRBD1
TGTGCCAGTAGATGGACAGGGGGCACCGGGGAGCTGTTTTTT
CASRWTGGTGELFF
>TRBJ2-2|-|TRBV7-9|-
TGTGCCAGCACCTCGACAGGGAACACCGGGGAGCTGTTTTTT
CASTSTGNTGELFF
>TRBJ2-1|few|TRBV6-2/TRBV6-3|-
TGTGCCAGCAGTTCCCTTGCGAATGAGCAGTTCTTC
CASSSLANEQFF
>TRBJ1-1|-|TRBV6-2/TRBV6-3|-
TGTGCCAGCAGTTATGCGCTGAACACTGAAGCTTTCTTT
CASSYALNTEAFF
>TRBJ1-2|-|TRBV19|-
TGTGCCAGTAGTATTACAGGCAGGGGAATCTATGGCTACACCTTC
CASSITGRGIYGYTF
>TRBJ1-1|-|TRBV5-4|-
TGTGCCAGCAGCTTGATGTCCGGGTCCCGGCCGAACACTGAAGCTTTCTTT
CASSLMSGSRPNTEAFF
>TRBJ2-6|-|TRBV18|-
TGTGCCAGCTCACCACCGGGCAGTCAAACCGGGGCCAACGTCCTGACTTTC
CASSPPGSQTGANVLTF
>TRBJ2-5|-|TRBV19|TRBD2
TGTGCCAGTAGTTTTTCTGGCGGGGGATCGTACTTC
CASSFSGGGSYF
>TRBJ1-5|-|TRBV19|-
TGTGCCAGTAGTACCCGAATAGCGGTTGGGCAGCCCCAGCATTTT
CASSTRIAVGQPQHF
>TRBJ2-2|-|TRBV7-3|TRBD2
TGTGCCAGCAGCTCTAGCGGGGGGATAGGGACCGGGGAGCTGTTTTTT
CASSSSGGIGTGELFF
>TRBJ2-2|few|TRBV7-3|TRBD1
TGTGCCAGCAGTTCCCGACAGGGGGTAGGCGGGGAGCTGTTTTTT
CASSSRQGVGGELFF
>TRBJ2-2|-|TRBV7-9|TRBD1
TGTGCCAGCAGCCCCGGCAGGGGGTCGGTTCGGACCGGGGAGCTGTTTTTT
CASSPGRGSVRTGELFF
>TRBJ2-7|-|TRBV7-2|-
TGTGCCAGCAGCTTACCAGGGGCCGGTGGAGAGCAGTACTTC
CASSLPGAGGEQYF
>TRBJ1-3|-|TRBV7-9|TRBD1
TGTGCCAGCAGCTCGGACAGGGTGGCTGGAAACACCATATATTTT
CASSSDRVAGNTIYF
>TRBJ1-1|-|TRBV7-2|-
TGTGCCAGCAGCCGGAGAAGTAAGGTCCCTGAAGCTTTCTTT
CASSRRSKVPEAFF
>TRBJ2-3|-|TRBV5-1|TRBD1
TGCGCCAGCAGGACGGGACAGGGGGATTCAGATACGCAGTATTTT
CASRTGQGDSDTQYF
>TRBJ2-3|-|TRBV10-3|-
TGTGCCACGGCGCGGTTGCAGAGCACAGATACGCAGTATTTT
CATARLQSTDTQYF
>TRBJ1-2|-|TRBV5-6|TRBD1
TGTGCCAGCAGCCGGGGACAGGCCAATTTGGTCTATGGCTACACCTTC
CASSRGQANLVYGYTF
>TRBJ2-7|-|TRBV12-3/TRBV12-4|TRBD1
TGTGCCAGCAGTTTAGACAGGGGCGAGCAGTACTTC
CASSLDRGEQYF
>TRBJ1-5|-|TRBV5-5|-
TGTGCCAGCAGCTTGGGTCGGGTTAATCAGCCCCAGCATTTT
CASSLGRVNQPQHF
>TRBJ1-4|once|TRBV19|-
TGTGCCAGTAGTACAGGGAGGGGTGAAAAACTGTTTTTT
CASSTGRGEKLFF
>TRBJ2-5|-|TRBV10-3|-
TGTGCCATCAGTGATGTCTCTGGGCGAGAGACCCAGTACTTC
CAISDVSGRETQYF
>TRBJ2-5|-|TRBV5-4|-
TGTGCCAGCAGCTGGAGGGACAGCCAAGAGACCCAGTACTTC
CASSWRDSQETQYF